Listed below are T cell receptor beta chains from one sample, sequenced in a study of Graves' ophthalmopathy and Graves' hyperthyroidism. TCRdb independently ran MiXCR on the multiplex PCR reads; one entry per CDR3 protein. The sample holds over 150,000 distinct CDR3 sequences, under 40% seen once. What was sequenced was peripheral blood. The source of these receptors is a woman aged 40-49 years with Graves' ophthalmopathy. Both conserved end residues are part of each CDR3. The D gene is left open where the match is weak. Part of the rows lack a size; the others show once, few, many or a class for expanded clones.

>many|.|TRBV20-1|TRBJ1-1
TGCAGTGCTAGTTTTCCGGGGGCGAGAACTGAAGCTTTCTTT
CSASFPGARTEAFF
>.|.|TRBV12-3/TRBV12-4|TRBJ1-2
TGTGCCAGCAGTTTAGACAGATTAGTCTATGGCTACACCTTC
CASSLDRLVYGYTF
>.|TRBD2|TRBV11-2|TRBJ2-2
TGTGCCAGCAGCTCTCACAGACTAGCGGGAGGGCGGACCGGGGAGCTGTTTTTT
CASSSHRLAGGRTGELFF
>.|TRBD1|TRBV12-3/TRBV12-4|TRBJ1-1
TGTGCCAGCAGTGCCGGGACAGGGTGGGCCACTGAAGCTTTCTTT
CASSAGTGWATEAFF
>.|.|TRBV19|TRBJ2-5
TGTGCCAGTAGCCCCTACACAAGGGCCCAAGAGACCCAGTACTTC
CASSPYTRAQETQYF
>many|.|TRBV18|TRBJ1-1
TGTGCCAGCTCACCGCAGCCACGGGACACTGAAGCTTTCTTT
CASSPQPRDTEAFF
>many|TRBD1|TRBV19|TRBJ2-2
TGTGCCAGTCTCACACCGGGACAGGGTCTCACCGGGGAGCTGTTTTTT
CASLTPGQGLTGELFF
>many|.|TRBV6-2/TRBV6-3|TRBJ1-5
TGTGCCAGCAGTCCGAGACCCACACGTAGCAATCAGCCCCAGCATTTT
CASSPRPTRSNQPQHF
>many|.|TRBV19|TRBJ2-7
TGTGCCAGTAAGCGATTAGCGGACTCCTACGAGCAGTACTTC
CASKRLADSYEQYF
>.|.|TRBV19|TRBJ2-2
TGTGCCAGTAGAGGGGTTAGGGGCGACACCGGGGAGCTGTTTTTT
CASRGVRGDTGELFF
>.|TRBD1|TRBV24-1|TRBJ2-7
TGTGCCACCAGTGATTCCGACAGGGACGAGCAGTACTTC
CATSDSDRDEQYF
>.|.|TRBV2|TRBJ2-2
TGTGCTGGGGGGGCGGGAGTAAGGACCGGGGAGCTGTTTTTT
CAGGAGVRTGELFF
>many|.|TRBV28|TRBJ1-1
TGTGCCAGCAGATCCGGGTGGGGGAACACTGAAGCTTTCTTT
CASRSGWGNTEAFF
>many|TRBD2|TRBV11-2|TRBJ2-2
TGTGCCAGCAGCTTAGATACAGCGGGGGTGGGCGGGGAGCTGTTTTTT
CASSLDTAGVGGELFF
>.|TRBD2|TRBV6-2/TRBV6-3|TRBJ2-7
TGTGCCAGCAGGGGGACTAGCGGGAGGCCTGCCTACGAGCAGTACTTC
CASRGTSGRPAYEQYF
>many|TRBD1|TRBV12-3/TRBV12-4|TRBJ1-1
TGTGCCAGCAGTTTAGGCCAGACAGGGATGGGGGCTGAAGCTTTCTTT
CASSLGQTGMGAEAFF
>.|TRBD2|TRBV28|TRBJ2-7
TGTGCTAGCCTCAGTACTAGCGGGAGATTCTACGAGCAGTACTTC
CASLSTSGRFYEQYF
>many|.|TRBV12-3/TRBV12-4|TRBJ1-1
TGTGCCAGCAGTTTAGTGGGGGGAATAGCTGAAGCTTTCTTT
CASSLVGGIAEAFF
>.|.|TRBV28|TRBJ1-3
TGTGCCAGCAGACAGTTCTCTGGAAACACCATATATTTT
CASRQFSGNTIYF
>.|TRBD1|TRBV12-3/TRBV12-4|TRBJ1-5
TGTGCCAGCAGTTTTTTGTCAGGGGGCTCCCGGCAGCATTTT
CASSFLSGGSRQHF
>many|.|TRBV6-5|TRBJ1-2
TGTGCCAGCACGGGGTTGGGTGGCTACACCTTC
CASTGLGGYTF
>many|TRBD1|TRBV4-1|TRBJ2-5
TGCGCCAGCAGCCCTAGGACAGGGCCCCGGGAGACCCAGTACTTC
CASSPRTGPRETQYF
>many|TRBD1|TRBV19|TRBJ2-1
TGTGCCAGTAGTAGACAGGGCAGCTCCTACAATGAGCAGTTCTTC
CASSRQGSSYNEQFF
>many|TRBD2|TRBV2|TRBJ2-2
TGTGCCAGCAGCGGACTAGCGGGCTCGAACACCGGGGAGCTGTTTTTT
CASSGLAGSNTGELFF
>many|TRBD1|TRBV6-2/TRBV6-3|TRBJ1-1
TGTGCCAGCAGTTACGACAGGGGGTTTACTGAAGCTTTCTTT
CASSYDRGFTEAFF
>many|TRBD1|TRBV29-1|TRBJ1-1
TGCAGCGGGACAGGGGGGAACACTGAAGCTTTCTTT
CSGTGGNTEAFF
>.|.|TRBV4-2|TRBJ1-6
TGTGCCAGCAGCCAAGGCGCGGGGGACTCCTATAATTCACCCCTCCACTTT
CASSQGAGDSYNSPLHF
>many|.|TRBV6-2/TRBV6-3|TRBJ2-5
TGTGCCAGCAGTTACCAAGAGACCCAGTACTTC
CASSYQETQYF
>many|TRBD2|TRBV7-9|TRBJ2-5
TGTGCCAGCACCCCCATAGCGGGGGGCCTAGAGACCCAGTACTTC
CASTPIAGGLETQYF
>few|.|TRBV28|TRBJ2-7
TGTGCCAGCAGCTATCCAGGGCCCCCTTACGAGCAGTACTTC
CASSYPGPPYEQYF
>many|.|TRBV20-1|TRBJ2-2
TGCAGTGCTATGGGAGCGGTATCACCCGAGGAGCTGTTTTTT
CSAMGAVSPEELFF
>many|.|TRBV14|TRBJ1-1
TGTGCCAGCAGCCACCGGGGAAGGACTGAAGCTTTCTTT
CASSHRGRTEAFF
>.|.|TRBV5-6|TRBJ2-7
TGTGCCAGCGGACAGAACGACTACGAGCAGTACTTC
CASGQNDYEQYF
>many|.|TRBV7-6|TRBJ2-5
TGTGCCAGCAGCTTAGATGTAGCAGCAGAGACCCAGTACTTC
CASSLDVAAETQYF
>many|.|TRBV28|TRBJ1-1
TGTGCCAGCAGTGAGGCCAGGGATCACACTGAAGCTTTCTTT
CASSEARDHTEAFF
>.|TRBD1|TRBV19|TRBJ1-1
TGTGCCAGTAGTGTCGGGACAGGGTTTGCAACTGAAGCTTTCTTT
CASSVGTGFATEAFF
>many|.|TRBV6-5|TRBJ1-5
TGTGCCAGCAGTTACTCGGACAGCGCAAATCAGCCCCAGCATTTT
CASSYSDSANQPQHF
>.|TRBD1|TRBV11-2|TRBJ2-2
TGTGCCAGCAGCCACTCACACGCGGACAGGTCCTTCGGGGAGCTGTTTTTT
CASSHSHADRSFGELFF
>many|.|TRBV14|TRBJ2-5
TGTGCCAGCAGCCGCCTGGGGCCCCAAGAGACCCAGTACTTC
CASSRLGPQETQYF
>.|.|TRBV7-2|TRBJ2-7
TGTGCCAGCAGCCCCCCAGGAGGGCAGGGAGGCGAGCAGTACTTC
CASSPPGGQGGEQYF
>.|.|TRBV9|TRBJ2-2
TGTGCCAGCAGCCCGCAGGGGACCGGGGAGCTGTTTTTT
CASSPQGTGELFF
>many|.|TRBV3-1|TRBJ1-1
TGTGCCAGCAGCCAAGGCGTCTCTGAAGCTTTCTTT
CASSQGVSEAFF
>many|TRBD2|TRBV7-9|TRBJ2-7
TGTGCCAGCAGCTCGTCGGGACTAGCGTGGGAGCAGTACTTC
CASSSSGLAWEQYF